This is a list of T cell receptor beta chains from one sample in a study of sequential checkpoint blockade in melanoma. Measured with immunoSEQ multiplex PCR; TCRdb has only the in-frame clones, and not every one. The sample gives approximately 21,000 clones, 75% to 85% of which show up once; roughly 34% is in the top ten. Sample: CD8+ T cells sorted from blood (inferred from file names), taken from a patient given nivolumab and ipilimumab in sequence. Source of these receptors: a human donor with melanoma. The CDR3 runs from the conserved cysteine through the conserved F or W. The D gene is left open where the match is weak. Size values are once, few and many counts, or a class for expanded clones, and some rows have none.

size: few; D: NA; J: TRBJ1-5; V: TRBV5-5; CDR3: CASSLLGLVVQPQHF; DNA: TGTGCCAGCAGCTTGTTGGGACTCGTGGTTCAGCCCCAGCATTTT
size: once; D: TRBD1; J: TRBJ1-1; V: TRBV4-1; CDR3: CASSQDRGQKAFF; DNA: TGCGCCAGCAGCCAAGATAGGGGGCAGAAAGCTTTCTTT
size: NA; D: TRBD2; J: TRBJ2-7; V: TRBV28; CDR3: CASSVAGVGYEQYF; DNA: TGTGCCAGCAGTGTAGCGGGAGTAGGCTACGAGCAGTACTTC
size: NA; D: NA; J: TRBJ1-6; V: TRBV5-6; CDR3: CASSSQGPGINSPLHF; DNA: TGTGCCAGCAGCAGTCAGGGGCCCGGGATTAATTCACCCCTCCACTTT
size: NA; D: NA; J: TRBJ1-1; V: TRBV10-2; CDR3: CASSDSRSVNTEAFF; DNA: TGCGCCAGCAGTGATTCTCGCTCGGTGAACACTGAAGCTTTCTTT
size: few; D: NA; J: TRBJ2-7; V: TRBV19; CDR3: CASSIGGYEQYF; DNA: TGTGCCAGTAGTATCGGGGGCTACGAGCAGTACTTC
size: NA; D: NA; J: TRBJ2-7; V: TRBV5-6; CDR3: CASSLVDEQYF; DNA: TGTGCCAGCAGCTTGGTCGACGAGCAGTACTTC
size: medium-sized; D: NA; J: TRBJ1-2; V: TRBV7-9; CDR3: CASSLVNRAQLYGYTF; DNA: TGTGCCAGCAGCTTGGTCAACAGGGCCCAACTCTATGGCTACACCTTC
size: NA; D: NA; J: TRBJ1-1; V: TRBV30; CDR3: CAWSVAGYTEAFF; DNA: TGTGCCTGGAGTGTAGCGGGGTACACGGAAGCTTTCTTT
size: NA; D: NA; J: TRBJ1-4; V: TRBV7-8; CDR3: CASSPTHGGGEKLFF; DNA: TGTGCCAGCAGCCCTACCCACGGCGGGGGGGAAAAACTGTTTTTT
size: NA; D: TRBD2; J: TRBJ2-7; V: TRBV27; CDR3: CASSLVRTSDSYEQYF; DNA: TGTGCCAGCAGTTTAGTTAGGACTAGCGATTCCTACGAGCAGTACTTC
size: few; D: TRBD1; J: TRBJ1-2; V: TRBV25-1; CDR3: CASSEFGDSGGYTF; DNA: TGTGCCAGCAGTGAATTCGGGGACAGTGGGGGCTACACCTTC
size: NA; D: NA; J: TRBJ1-1; V: TRBV19; CDR3: CASNQQENTEAFF; DNA: TGTGCCAGTAATCAACAGGAGAACACTGAAGCTTTCTTT
size: NA; D: TRBD1; J: TRBJ2-7; V: TRBV6-5; CDR3: CASSYSRGPGKEQYF; DNA: TGTGCCAGCAGTTACTCGAGGGGGCCAGGAAAGGAGCAGTACTTC
size: NA; D: NA; J: TRBJ1-1; V: TRBV7-9; CDR3: CASSPVEVGQPNTEAFF; DNA: TGTGCCAGCAGCCCCGTTGAGGTCGGACAGCCGAACACTGAAGCTTTCTTT
size: NA; D: NA; J: TRBJ1-2; V: TRBV5-5; CDR3: CASSLNRQGYGYTF; DNA: TGTGCCAGCAGCTTGAACAGGCAGGGCTATGGCTACACCTTC
size: NA; D: TRBD1; J: TRBJ1-4; V: TRBV15; CDR3: CATSRDRDRTNEKLFF; DNA: TGTGCCACCAGCAGAGACCGGGACAGAACTAATGAAAAACTGTTTTTT
size: NA; D: TRBD1; J: TRBJ1-2; V: TRBV19; CDR3: CASSIERTGYLGYTF; DNA: TGTGCCAGTAGTATAGAACGGACAGGGTATCTTGGCTACACCTTC
size: NA; D: TRBD2; J: TRBJ2-7; V: TRBV6-5; CDR3: CASSLAGGDYEQYF; DNA: TGTGCCAGCAGTCTAGCGGGAGGGGACTACGAGCAGTACTTC
size: NA; D: NA; J: TRBJ2-7; V: TRBV4-1; CDR3: CASSQAGTPSYEQYF; DNA: TGCGCCAGCAGCCAAGCCGGGACACCATCCTACGAGCAGTACTTC
size: NA; D: NA; J: TRBJ1-1; V: TRBV7-8; CDR3: CASSLSQWEAFF; DNA: TGTGCCAGCAGCTTATCGCAGTGGGAAGCTTTCTTT
size: NA; D: NA; J: TRBJ2-7; V: TRBV5-1; CDR3: CASSLTVAYEQYF; DNA: TGCGCCAGCAGCTTGACAGTCGCCTACGAGCAGTACTTC
size: NA; D: TRBD1; J: TRBJ1-4; V: TRBV27; CDR3: CASSLTGGFEKLFF; DNA: TGTGCCAGCAGTTTGACAGGGGGTTTCGAAAAACTGTTTTTT
size: once; D: TRBD1; J: TRBJ1-5; V: TRBV10-2; CDR3: CASSESLGQNQPQHF; DNA: TGCGCCAGCAGTGAGAGTTTGGGACAGAATCAGCCCCAGCATTTT
size: NA; D: TRBD2; J: TRBJ2-3; V: TRBV7-2; CDR3: CASTSLAASTDTQYF; DNA: TGTGCCAGCACCAGCCTAGCGGCTAGCACAGATACGCAGTATTTT
size: NA; D: NA; J: TRBJ2-7; V: TRBV6-6; CDR3: CASSSGFSDEQYF; DNA: TGTGCCAGCAGTTCGGGGTTCTCCGACGAGCAGTACTTC
size: NA; D: NA; J: TRBJ1-5; V: TRBV4-1; CDR3: CASSQDLRSNQPQHF; DNA: TGCGCCAGCAGCCAAGATTTGCGTAGCAATCAGCCCCAGCATTTT
size: NA; D: NA; J: TRBJ2-1; V: TRBV5-6; CDR3: CASSLEAGHNEQFF; DNA: TGTGCCAGCAGCTTGGAGGCGGGGCACAATGAGCAGTTCTTC
size: few; D: NA; J: TRBJ1-2; V: TRBV4-1; CDR3: CASSQEARQWGYTF; DNA: TGCGCCAGCAGCCAAGAGGCCCGCCAATGGGGCTACACCTTC
size: NA; D: TRBD2; J: TRBJ2-7; V: TRBV19; CDR3: CAFSTGLAGAGEQYF; DNA: TGTGCCTTCTCCACGGGACTAGCGGGAGCAGGTGAGCAGTACTTC
size: NA; D: NA; J: TRBJ2-1; V: TRBV7-8; CDR3: CATSQLRGGTLNNEQFF; DNA: TGTGCCACCTCACAGTTGCGAGGAGGGACCCTGAACAATGAGCAGTTCTTC
size: once; D: NA; J: TRBJ1-1; V: TRBV19; CDR3: CASSSGGTEAFF; DNA: TGTGCCAGTAGTTCGGGGGGAACTGAAGCTTTCTTT
size: few; D: NA; J: TRBJ1-2; V: TRBV4-2; CDR3: CASSQGQQLYGYTF; DNA: TGTGCCAGCAGCCAAGGTCAACAGCTATATGGCTACACCTTC
size: NA; D: TRBD1; J: TRBJ1-3; V: TRBV4-2; CDR3: CASSQVGQGPSGNTIYF; DNA: TGTGCCAGCAGCCAAGTCGGACAGGGACCCTCTGGAAACACCATATATTTT
size: NA; D: NA; J: TRBJ2-7; V: TRBV28; CDR3: CASSLDILGHEQYF; DNA: TGTGCCAGCAGCCTAGATATTTTAGGCCACGAGCAGTACTTC
size: NA; D: NA; J: TRBJ1-4; V: TRBV11-2; CDR3: CASSSGFVEKLFF; DNA: TGTGCCAGCAGCTCAGGGTTCGTAGAAAAACTGTTTTTT
size: NA; D: TRBD1; J: TRBJ2-7; V: TRBV10-3; CDR3: CAISVGQDSQGDSYEQYF; DNA: TGTGCCATCAGTGTTGGACAGGACTCACAAGGGGACTCCTACGAGCAGTACTTC
size: NA; D: TRBD1; J: TRBJ1-1; V: TRBV10-3; CDR3: CAISESRLKDRGDNNTEAFF; DNA: TGTGCCATCAGTGAGTCCCGTTTGAAGGACAGGGGGGATAATAACACTGAAGCTTTCTTT
size: NA; D: NA; J: TRBJ2-7; V: TRBV5-5; CDR3: CASSGSVQYF; DNA: TGTGCCAGCAGCGGGAGCGTGCAGTACTTC
size: NA; D: NA; J: TRBJ2-7; V: TRBV5-6; CDR3: CASSLVRGYEQYF; DNA: TGTGCCAGCAGCTTGGTACGAGGGTACGAGCAGTACTTC
size: few; D: TRBD2; J: TRBJ2-7; V: TRBV7-9; CDR3: CASSLLAGVNLYEQYF; DNA: TGTGCCAGCAGCTTACTGGCGGGGGTAAACCTCTACGAGCAGTACTTC
size: NA; D: NA; J: TRBJ1-1; V: TRBV27; CDR3: CASSLTWGIGTEAFF; DNA: TGTGCCAGCAGTTTGACTTGGGGCATTGGTACTGAAGCTTTCTTT
size: NA; D: NA; J: TRBJ1-1; V: TRBV11-2; CDR3: CASSWGVRRNTEAFF; DNA: TGTGCCAGCAGCTGGGGGGTGCGGAGGAACACTGAAGCTTTCTTT
size: few; D: TRBD1; J: TRBJ1-1; V: TRBV7-9; CDR3: CASTQGGRTEAFF; DNA: TGTGCCAGCACCCAGGGGGGTAGGACTGAAGCTTTCTTT
size: NA; D: NA; J: TRBJ2-7; V: TRBV2; CDR3: CANSPREGAGEQYF; DNA: TGTGCCAACTCCCCTCGGGAGGGGGCAGGGGAGCAGTACTTC
size: NA; D: NA; J: TRBJ2-6; V: TRBV18; CDR3: CASSPPSGGANVLTF; DNA: TGTGCCAGCTCACCACCCTCGGGGGGGGCCAACGTCCTGACTTTC
size: NA; D: NA; J: TRBJ1-6; V: TRBV27; CDR3: CASRAGGLNNSPLHF; DNA: TGTGCCAGCAGAGCGGGGGGCTTGAATAATTCACCCCTCCACTTT
size: NA; D: NA; J: TRBJ1-1; V: TRBV19; CDR3: CASSAGTLGAFF; DNA: TGTGCCAGTAGTGCCGGGACACTAGGAGCTTTCTTT
size: NA; D: NA; J: TRBJ1-3; V: TRBV7-8; CDR3: CASSPGVGNTIYF; DNA: TGTGCCAGCAGCCCCGGGGTCGGAAACACCATATATTTT
size: NA; D: NA; J: TRBJ2-7; V: TRBV27; CDR3: CASTSGYEQYF; DNA: TGTGCCAGCACATCGGGCTACGAGCAGTACTTC
size: NA; D: NA; J: TRBJ1-2; V: TRBV27; CDR3: CASKIDSDIYGYTF; DNA: TGTGCCAGCAAAATAGACAGTGACATCTATGGCTACACCTTC
size: NA; D: NA; J: TRBJ1-5; V: TRBV6-4; CDR3: CASSDSRANQPQHF; DNA: TGTGCCAGCAGTGACTCGAGGGCGAATCAGCCCCAGCATTTT
size: NA; D: TRBD1; J: TRBJ2-7; V: TRBV5-8; CDR3: CASSLVAGGGYEQYF; DNA: TGTGCCAGCAGCTTGGTGGCAGGGGGTGGTTACGAGCAGTACTTC
size: NA; D: TRBD1; J: TRBJ1-2; V: TRBV13; CDR3: CASSQDRGTGYTF; DNA: TGTGCCAGCAGCCAAGACAGGGGCACTGGCTACACCTTC
size: few; D: NA; J: TRBJ1-1; V: TRBV20-1; CDR3: CSALTGIEAFF; DNA: TGCAGTGCTCTTACAGGGATTGAGGCTTTCTTT